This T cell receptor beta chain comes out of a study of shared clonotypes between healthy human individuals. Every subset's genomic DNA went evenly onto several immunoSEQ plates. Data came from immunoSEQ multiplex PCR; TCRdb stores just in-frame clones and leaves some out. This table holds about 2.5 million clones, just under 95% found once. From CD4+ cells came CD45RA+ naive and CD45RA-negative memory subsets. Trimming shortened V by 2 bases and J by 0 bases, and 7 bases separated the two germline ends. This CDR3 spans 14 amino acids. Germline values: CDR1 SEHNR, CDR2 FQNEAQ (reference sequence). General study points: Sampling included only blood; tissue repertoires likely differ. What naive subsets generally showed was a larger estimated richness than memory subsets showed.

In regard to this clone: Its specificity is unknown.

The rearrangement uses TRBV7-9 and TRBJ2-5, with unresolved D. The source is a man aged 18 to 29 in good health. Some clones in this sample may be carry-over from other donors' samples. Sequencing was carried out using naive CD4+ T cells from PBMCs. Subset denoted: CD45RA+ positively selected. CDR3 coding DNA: TGTGCCAGCAGCTTAATGTCCCACCAAGAGACCCAGTACTTC. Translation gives CASSLMSHQETQYF.